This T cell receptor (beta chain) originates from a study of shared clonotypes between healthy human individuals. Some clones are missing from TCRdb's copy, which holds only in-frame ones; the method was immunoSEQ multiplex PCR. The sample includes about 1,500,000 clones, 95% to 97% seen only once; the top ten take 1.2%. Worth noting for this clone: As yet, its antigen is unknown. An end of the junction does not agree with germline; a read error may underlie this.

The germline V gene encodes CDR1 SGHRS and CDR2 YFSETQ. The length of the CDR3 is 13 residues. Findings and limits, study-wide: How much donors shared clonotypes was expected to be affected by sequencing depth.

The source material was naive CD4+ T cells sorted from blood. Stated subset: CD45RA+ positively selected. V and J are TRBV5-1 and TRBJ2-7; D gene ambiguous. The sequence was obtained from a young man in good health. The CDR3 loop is CASSLVPTYEQYF. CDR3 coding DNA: TGCGCCAGCAGTTTGGTCCCAACCTACGAGCAGTACTTC.